This TCR beta chain appears in the sequencing data of a study of blood T cells in healthy people across ages. Total RNA, at least 6 micrograms per sample, came from PBMCs. V was cut by 6 bases and J by 4 bases, with 11 bases left in between. This CDR3 spans 13 amino acids. Per the germline V gene, CDR1 is SNHLY and CDR2 is FYNNEI. A second PCR of roughly 7 to 11 cycles used a sample-barcoded 5' primer and a J-beta primer mix. TCRdb reprocessed the 5' RACE reads via MiXCR and lists one record per CDR3 protein. The table lists roughly 1,800,000 distinct CDR3 sequences, just under 50% of them singletons. This clonotype was picked up a small number of times.

The sequencing sample was made of blood. This chain uses TRBV2 with TRBJ2-3; no reliable D call. The sequence was obtained from a woman aged 40-49 years in good health. The CDR3 sequence: CASSGPGADTQYF. As DNA, the CDR3 is TGTGCCAGCAGCGGTCCAGGCGCAGATACGCAGTATTTT.